The rows below give T cell receptor beta chains drawn from one sample of a study of cytomegalovirus exposure and HLA in healthy donors. Generated by immunoSEQ multiplex PCR, the TCRdb table keeps only in-frame clones and is missing some. This table holds 180,000 or so clones, about four fifths found once. The sequencing sample was made of PBMCs. These receptors were collected from a woman aged 50 to 60 in good health and CMV-seronegative. Each CDR3 is given with its conserved first and last residue. Fields, in order: V gene, J gene, D gene, CDR3 protein, CDR3 DNA. D genes are given only for firm matches.

TRBV9,TRBJ1-5,NA,CASSAGLTSNQPQHF,TGTGCCAGCAGCGCAGGCCTTACTAGCAATCAGCCCCAGCATTTT
TRBV7-6,TRBJ2-1,NA,CASSLAGEAMFF,TGTGCCAGCAGCTTAGCGGGAGAAGCGATGTTCTTC
TRBV27,TRBJ2-7,TRBD1,CASSPLTGGLGYEQYF,TGTGCCAGCAGTCCCCTCACAGGGGGCCTCGGGTACGAGCAGTACTTC
TRBV7-9,TRBJ2-2,TRBD2,CASRSGRANTGELFF,TGTGCCAGCAGGAGCGGGAGAGCGAACACCGGGGAGCTGTTTTTT
TRBV15,TRBJ1-6,TRBD1,CATSRDRGPNNSPLHF,TGTGCCACCAGCAGGGACAGGGGCCCGAATAATTCACCCCTCCACTTT
TRBV9,TRBJ1-1,NA,CASSVAGAGEAFF,TGTGCCAGCAGCGTAGCAGGGGCGGGGGAGGCTTTCTTT
TRBV7-2,TRBJ1-5,NA,CASSSRDSNQPQHF,TGTGCCAGCAGCTCCCGGGATTCCAATCAGCCCCAGCATTTT
TRBV28,TRBJ2-1,TRBD1,CGTGESSYNEQFF,TGTGGGACAGGGGAAAGCTCCTACAATGAGCAGTTCTTC
TRBV19,TRBJ1-5,NA,CASSLALAQRNQPQHF,TGTGCCAGTAGCCTTGCTTTAGCGCAGCGAAATCAGCCCCAGCATTTT
TRBV11-2,TRBJ2-3,NA,CASSLQGRGTDTQYF,TGTGCCAGCAGCCTACAGGGTCGGGGCACAGATACGCAGTATTTT
TRBV21-1,TRBJ2-3,NA,CASSKYGKGWMTDTQYF,TGTGCCAGCAGCAAATATGGGAAGGGGTGGATGACAGATACGCAGTATTTT
TRBV2,TRBJ1-1,TRBD1,CASSEQGDLTEAFF,TGTGCCAGCAGTGAACAGGGGGACCTCACTGAAGCTTTCTTT
TRBV7-8,TRBJ1-1,NA,CASSLAATADTEAFF,TGTGCCAGCAGCTTAGCGGCCACGGCGGACACTGAAGCTTTCTTT
TRBV2,TRBJ2-1,TRBD2,CASSPSGLAGVIEQFF,TGTGCCAGCAGTCCTTCGGGACTAGCGGGGGTCATTGAGCAGTTCTTC
TRBV13,TRBJ2-2,NA,CASSHRRGGARGTGELFF,TGTGCCAGCAGCCATAGACGTGGGGGGGCTCGGGGCACCGGGGAGCTGTTTTTT
TRBV6-5,TRBJ1-6,NA,CASRWRTADNSPLHF,TGTGCCAGCAGGTGGAGGACAGCCGATAATTCACCCCTCCACTTT